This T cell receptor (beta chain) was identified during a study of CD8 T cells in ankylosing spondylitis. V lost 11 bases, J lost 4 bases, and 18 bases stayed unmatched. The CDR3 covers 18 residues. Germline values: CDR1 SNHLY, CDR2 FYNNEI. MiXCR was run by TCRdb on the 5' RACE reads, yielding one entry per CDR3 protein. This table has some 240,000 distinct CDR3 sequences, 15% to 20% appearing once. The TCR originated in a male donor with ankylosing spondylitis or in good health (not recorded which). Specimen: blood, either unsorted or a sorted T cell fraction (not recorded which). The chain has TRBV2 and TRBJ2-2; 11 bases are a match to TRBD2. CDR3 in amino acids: CAFSPTGLAEGGTGELFF. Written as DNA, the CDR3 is TGTGCCTTCAGTCCTACGGGACTAGCGGAGGGGGGCACCGGGGAGCTGTTTTTT.